This T cell receptor beta chain came from a study of response to subunit inactivated influenza vaccine. TCRdb used MiXCR to reprocess the RT-PCR reads, holding one entry per CDR3 protein. The top ten clones hold approximately 10% of a sample with a few hundred thousand distinct CDR3 sequences, roughly 22% of them seen once. Study results and limitations: The study's authors posited that every seasonal influenza vaccination enlists few new T cells.

Many counts were recorded for this clonotype. Its antigen is unidentified. This specimen was PBMCs from blood, taken around 22 months after vaccination. The source of this sequence is a man aged 45 to 70 who received an inactivated influenza vaccine.

CDR3 in DNA: TGTGCCAGCAGCCAAGATCGGACAGGGACTGAAAAACTGTTTTTT. This codes for CASSQDRTGTEKLFF. V usage is TRBV4-2 and J usage is TRBJ1-4; the match to TRBD1 covers 8 bases. The V gene end was trimmed by 0 bases and the J gene end by 7 bases; junction bases not matched to a gene: 4. The CDR3 contains 15 residues. Germline assignment: CDR1 LGHNA and CDR2 YNFKEQ.